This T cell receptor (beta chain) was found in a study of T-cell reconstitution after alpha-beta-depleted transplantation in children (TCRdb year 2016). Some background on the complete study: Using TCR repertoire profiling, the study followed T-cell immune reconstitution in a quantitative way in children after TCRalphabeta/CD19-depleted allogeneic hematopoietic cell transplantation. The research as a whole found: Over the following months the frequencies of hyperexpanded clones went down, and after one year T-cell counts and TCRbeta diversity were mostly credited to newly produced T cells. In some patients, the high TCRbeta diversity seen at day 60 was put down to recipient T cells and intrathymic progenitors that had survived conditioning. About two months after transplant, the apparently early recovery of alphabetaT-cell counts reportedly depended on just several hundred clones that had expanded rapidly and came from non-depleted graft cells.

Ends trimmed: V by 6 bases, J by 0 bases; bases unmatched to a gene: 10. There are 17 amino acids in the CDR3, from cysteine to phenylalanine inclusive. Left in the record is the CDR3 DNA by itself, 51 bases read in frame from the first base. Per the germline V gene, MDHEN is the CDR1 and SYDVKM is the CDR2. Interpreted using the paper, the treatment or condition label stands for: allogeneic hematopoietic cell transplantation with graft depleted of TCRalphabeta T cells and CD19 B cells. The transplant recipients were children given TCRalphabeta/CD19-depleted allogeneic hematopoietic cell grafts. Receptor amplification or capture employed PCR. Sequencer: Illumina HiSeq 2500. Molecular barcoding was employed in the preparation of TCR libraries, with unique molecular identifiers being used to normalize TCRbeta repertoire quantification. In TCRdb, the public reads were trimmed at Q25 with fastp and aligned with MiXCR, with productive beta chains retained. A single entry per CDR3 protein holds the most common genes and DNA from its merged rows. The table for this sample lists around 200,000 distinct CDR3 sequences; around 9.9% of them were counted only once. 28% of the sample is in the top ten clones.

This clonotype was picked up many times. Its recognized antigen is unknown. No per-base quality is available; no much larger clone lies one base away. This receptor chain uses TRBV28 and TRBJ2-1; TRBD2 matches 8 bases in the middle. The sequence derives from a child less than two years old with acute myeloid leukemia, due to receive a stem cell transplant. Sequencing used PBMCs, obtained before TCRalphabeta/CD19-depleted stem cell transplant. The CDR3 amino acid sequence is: CASRGHGSGTSYNEQFF. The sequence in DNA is TGTGCCAGCAGGGGGCATGGTAGCGGGACCTCCTACAATGAGCAGTTCTTC.